These T cell receptor beta chains were read from a single sample in a study of CD8+ T cells in alopecia areata. Sequenced by immunoSEQ multiplex PCR; TCRdb stores in-frame clones only, minus some. The table lists approximately 280,000 clones, 58% of them singletons. Sequenced here: CD4+ T cells sorted from blood, sampled at week 24, from a patient treated with tofacitinib. These receptors all come from a human donor with alopecia areata. The CDR3 runs from the conserved cysteine through the conserved F or W. A D gene is named only where the DNA matches it firmly. For some rows the clone size is stated as once, few or many, or as a class when expanded; others skip it.

clone_size | j_call | d_call | v_call | cdr3_aa | cdr3_nt
once | TRBJ2-4 | . | TRBV7-2 | CASSYLGGIQYF | TGTGCCAGCAGCTATTTAGGGGGCATTCAGTACTTC
. | TRBJ2-3 | . | TRBV2 | CASSDNPSTDTQYF | TGTGCCAGCAGTGACAACCCTAGCACAGATACGCAGTATTTT
few | TRBJ2-5 | . | TRBV6-5 | CASSFGLTETQYF | TGTGCCAGCAGTTTCGGATTAACAGAGACCCAGTACTTC
. | TRBJ2-7 | . | TRBV7-3 | CASSLGQGYYEQYF | TGTGCCAGCAGCTTAGGGCAGGGATACTACGAGCAGTACTTC
few | TRBJ2-3 | . | TRBV11-2 | CASSFGISTDTQYF | TGTGCCAGCAGCTTTGGCATAAGCACAGATACGCAGTATTTT
few | TRBJ2-3 | . | TRBV6-6 | CASSQVRTDTQYF | TGTGCCAGCAGCCAAGTCCGCACAGATACGCAGTATTTT
. | TRBJ2-5 | TRBD2 | TRBV7-3 | CASSLMASGGARETQYF | TGTGCCAGCAGCTTAATGGCTAGCGGGGGGGCCAGAGAGACCCAGTACTTC
once | TRBJ2-7 | TRBD2 | TRBV4-2 | CASSQARTSGGYEQYF | TGTGCCAGCAGCCAAGCCCGGACTAGCGGGGGTTACGAGCAGTACTTC
. | TRBJ2-3 | . | TRBV19 | CASSIDATDTQYF | TGTGCCAGTAGTATAGATGCCACAGATACGCAGTATTTT
. | TRBJ1-1 | . | TRBV20-1 | CSARDRVEAFF | TGCAGTGCTAGAGACCGGGTTGAAGCTTTCTTT
. | TRBJ2-3 | . | TRBV23-1 | CASSQTDCTGTDTQYF | TGCGCCAGCAGTCAGACAGATTGTACAGGCACAGATACGCAGTATTTT
once | TRBJ2-3 | . | TRBV7-8 | CASSPTAGEQYF | TGTGCCAGCAGCCCGACGGCAGGGGAGCAGTATTTT
few | TRBJ2-3 | . | TRBV19 | CASSMEGRLNTDTQYF | TGTGCCAGTAGTATGGAGGGCAGACTAAACACAGATACGCAGTATTTT
. | TRBJ2-3 | . | TRBV25-1 | CASSESRGTDTQYF | TGTGCCAGCAGTGAATCGAGGGGCACAGATACGCAGTATTTT
. | TRBJ2-7 | TRBD2 | TRBV2 | CASRAGTSGVASEQYF | TGTGCCAGCAGGGCCGGGACTAGCGGGGTCGCGAGCGAGCAGTACTTC
. | TRBJ2-4 | . | TRBV4-3 | CASSRGLSDNIQYF | TGCGCCAGCAGCCGCGGGCTTAGCGACAACATTCAGTACTTC
. | TRBJ2-1 | TRBD2 | TRBV30 | CAWSVRLAGYNEQLF | TGTGCCTGGAGTGTACGACTAGCGGGATACAATGAGCAGCTCTTC
. | TRBJ2-3 | . | TRBV5-1 | CASSLDGTGTDTQYF | TGCGCCAGCAGCTTGGATGGCACGGGCACAGATACGCAGTATTTT
. | TRBJ2-7 | . | TRBV6-1 | CASSDQTGRFYEQYF | TGTGCCAGCAGTGATCAAACGGGCAGGTTCTACGAGCAGTACTTC
. | TRBJ1-1 | . | TRBV2 | CASTLIHDTEAFF | TGTGCCAGCACCCTCATTCACGACACTGAAGCTTTCTTT
. | TRBJ1-6 | TRBD1 | TRBV6-5 | CASSWDRGRGDSPLHF | TGTGCCAGCAGTTGGGACAGGGGACGAGGCGATTCACCCCTCCACTTT
. | TRBJ2-7 | . | TRBV30 | CAWSVRLGGGEQYF | TGTGCCTGGAGTGTACGGTTGGGGGGAGGAGAGCAGTACTTC
. | TRBJ1-6 | . | TRBV7-8 | CASSSRHRSSYNSPLHF | TGTGCCAGCAGCTCCCGACATAGGAGCTCCTATAATTCACCCCTCCACTTT
. | TRBJ2-1 | . | TRBV4-3 | CASSQDLSRRYTEQFF | TGCGCCAGCAGCCAAGATCTTAGCAGGAGGTACACTGAGCAGTTCTTC
once | TRBJ2-7 | TRBD2 | TRBV9 | CASSVGTSTYEQYF | TGTGCCAGCAGCGTCGGGACTAGTACCTACGAGCAGTACTTC
. | TRBJ1-2 | . | TRBV2 | CASSETRDSNYGYTF | TGTGCCAGCAGTGAGACCCGGGACTCTAACTATGGCTACACCTTC
. | TRBJ2-1 | TRBD1 | TRBV5-1 | CASSFRDSSYNEQFF | TGCGCCAGCAGCTTCCGGGACAGCTCCTACAATGAGCAGTTCTTC